The following is a T cell receptor beta chain sequence with its context. It lacks a known antigen. No base-level quality is on record; no much larger clone is a single base apart. The cohort consisted of 666 healthy bone marrow donors. At the time of sampling, all cohort members were nominally healthy, though unrecorded immune exposures were likely present. The donor was CMV seronegative and belonged to the group of 320 or so seronegative cohort members. A peripheral blood sample was provided by each donor, and peripheral blood mononuclear cells were used for TCR beta sequencing. The Qiagen DNeasy Blood Extraction Kit was used to extract genomic DNA from the blood cell samples. The data derive from a study of cytomegalovirus exposure and HLA in healthy donors (TCRdb year 2017). Broadly, across the study: According to an earlier analysis of a few hundred of the donors, about 179 million T cells yielded roughly 100 million unique TCR beta sequences and 276 Gb of sequence data. Along with the approximately 700-subject first cohort, a separate validation cohort of some 130 different subjects was used. The study used immunosequencing to profile the T cell repertoires of some 600 subjects and linked those repertoires to cytomegalovirus serostatus. The study combined high-throughput TCR immunosequencing, statistical association of individual TCRs with disease status, and machine learning to predict cytomegalovirus infection status. Every discovery cohort repertoire had been produced on one sequencing platform. Typing coverage differed by locus: A, B, C, DRB1 and DQB1 were typed in roughly 629-630 donors, DQA1 in approximately 520, DPA1 in roughly 590, and DPB1 in just under 490. Rather than drawing on any new phenotypic data, the later analysis identified candidate immune exposures from TCR beta sequences and the way those sequences occurred across donors. Donor age, sex, ethnicity and CMV serostatus were compiled together with the repertoire data. Among the roughly 400 genotyped donors, under 90% belonged to the genetic ancestry cluster associated with self-reported Caucasian donors. Four or five DR-DQ haplotypes were handled as single units for association and clustering because linkage in the cohort was strong. A later analysis re-examined previously published TCR beta repertoires from 610 or so donors and added high-resolution HLA genotyping to investigate patterns of TCR occurrence. An earlier analysis of 587 of the donors used high-throughput TCR beta sequencing to judge whether each TCR beta V gene segment behaved as functional or pseudogenic. Among 398 genotyped donors of the cohort, an average of around 250,000 unique TCR beta nucleotide sequences was sequenced per donor, of which about 18% were non-productive. Approximately 310 gigabases of sequencing data and 70 million to 100 million unique TCR sequences were included in an early release covering about 600 HLA-typed donors. The study was designed to test whether signatures of past pathogen exposure could be identified by cataloging public T cell receptors. Genome-wide SNP genotypes for about 65% of the roughly 700 donors were used in a later genetic analysis, which treated that subset as a discovery cohort. HLA typing included class I and class II loci at four-digit resolution. Overall results and qualifications from the work: A further reported finding was that TCR beta sequences accurately predicted the HLA-A and HLA-B alleles for most subjects in the first cohort. Most TCR sequences were seen in very few donors, while some public TCRs were found in many individuals. Roughly uniform sequencing depth across donors was assumed in presence/absence analyses, although this assumption may not hold. Correlated functional status among segregating V segments might reflect linkage disequilibrium, but an unknown experimental factor could not be ruled out. For the cohort, immune exposure information was limited to CMV serostatus. A group of highly shared sequence variants was considered likely to be a technical artifact of the sequencing pipeline. An earlier analysis of approximately 600 of the donors showed that most TCR beta V segments appeared in productive rearrangements either about 90% or about 30% of the time, which broadly matched IMGT annotations. V-gene and J-gene trimming of TCR beta chains was associated with a missense DCLRE1C variant in a later genetic analysis, and the association was replicated in an independent cohort. Some IMGT-functional V segments, including TRBV6-2 and TRBV6-3, could not be told apart with the 87-base-pair reads, so those segments were excluded. In a later analysis, most CMV-associated TCR beta chains were found to appear HLA-restricted, with HLA associations seemingly driven largely by CMV exposure. A later analysis reported that several top co-occurrence clusters appeared linked to parvovirus B19, influenza, CMV and Epstein-Barr virus. Compared with the 666-donor mean, donors in an Asian-associated ancestry cluster had fewer N-insertions in productive TCRs, according to a later genetic analysis. In vitro tests confirmed that a few of the cytomegalovirus-associated TCR beta chains recognize cytomegalovirus antigens. A later analysis found that HLA-associated TCR beta chains were more clonally expanded and had lower generation probabilities than equally common non-associated chains. In a later analysis, 15,000 to 20,000 TCR beta sequences were associated with specific HLA alleles at a false discovery rate of 0.05. HLA typing was unavailable for some donors at each locus, so association tests used only the typed subset. A later analysis found that TCR association rates varied across HLA loci, with DRB1 alleles showing the most associated TCRs and HLA-C alleles the fewest. When HLA alleles, especially DR and DQ, strongly co-occurred, TCR associations were difficult to assign to individual alleles. Over 15 rarely observed V segments, including chromosome 9 orphons, were excluded from the earlier analysis of approximately 500 of the donors because counts were too low. According to the authors, the approach could potentially be generalized to other disease states and immunological phenotypes. In both the original and validation cohorts, the classifier was reported to diagnose cytomegalovirus status with high specificity and sensitivity. Only TCR beta chains were sequenced in this cohort, and the absence of alpha or paired-chain data limited detectable features. A total of about 150 TCR beta chains were listed by the study as associated with cytomegalovirus.

Counted from cysteine to phenylalanine, this CDR3 has 16 amino acids. This entry keeps only the CDR3 DNA: 48 bases, framed from base 1. CDR1 and CDR2 (MNHEY, SMNVEV) derive from the germline V gene (reference sequence). V is clipped by 5 bases and J by 7 bases, and the sequence between their germline boundaries is 23 bases long. The receptor library was made with the immunoSEQ multiplex PCR assay. For the multiplex PCR, a mixture combining 60 forward primers for TCR Vbeta segments and 13 reverse primers for TCR Jbeta segments was used. A multiplex PCR assay on genomic DNA amplified the CDR3 region of rearranged TCR beta genes. Amplified TCR beta libraries were sequenced as 87-base-pair reads on the Illumina HiSeq System. On the study's bioinformatics: A later analysis counted tens of millions of unique TCR beta chains across the 700 or so repertoires, and some 11 million of these chains were shared by at least two donors. Raw reads were error-corrected and collapsed into unique sequences with a nearest-neighbor algorithm that merged closely related sequences to remove PCR and sequencing errors. To assign V, D and J gene segments, CDR3 sequences were aligned to IMGT reference sequences. Each retained sequence needed at least a six-nucleotide match to both a V gene segment and a J gene segment. A rearrangement was called productive if the CDR3 had no stop codons and remained in frame with V and J, and every other rearrangement was called non-productive. Following IMGT convention, CDR3 was defined as the stretch from the second conserved V-encoded cysteine to the conserved J-encoded phenylalanine. Sequences without an unambiguous match to a single V gene segment were excluded from the earlier analysis of approximately 600 of the donors. An earlier analysis of over 450 of the donors classified V segments as functional when productive rearrangements were above 56.7% and as segregating when the standard deviation between donors was above 5%. A statistical classification framework was built for diagnosing cytomegalovirus status from the catalog of TCR beta chain sequences. In a later analysis, V and J genes were assigned by comparing TCR nucleotide sequences against IMGT/GENE-DB human TR gene sequences. Using the TCRdist pipeline, a later analysis assigned CDR3 sequences along with most-parsimonious VDJ recombination scenarios. In a later analysis, every TCR beta chain was defined by the combination of its CDR3 amino acid sequence and its V-gene family, and reads without a unique V-gene family were dropped. A later analysis removed 550 to 700 highly shared, low-generation-probability nucleotide sequences to deal with suspected cross-contamination and a sequencing artifact. For each public chain, a later analysis derived a clonal expansion index from normalized ranks of inferred template counts within each repertoire. A later analysis computed generation probabilities with a VDJ recombination model fitted to out-of-frame rearrangements, and checked the results against IGoR. In a later analysis, hypergeometric tests were used to score TCR-TCR, TCR-HLA and TCR-CMV co-occurrence, with a repertoire-size bias correction applied to TCR pairs. To estimate false discovery rates, a later analysis permuted the HLA or CMV assignments 20 times. In a later analysis, co-occurring TCRs were grouped with DBSCAN, and TCRdist sequence similarity was added when clustering was performed within HLA-allele-positive subsets. Repertoires with fewer than 30,000 or more than 120,000 public chains, plus five repertoires with anomalous nucleotide sharing, were excluded from co-occurrence clustering. TCRdb provides this immuneACCESS table in a form limited to in-frame rearrangements. Some clones are lacking; in checked studies, under half of them reflect an unresolved V gene, and why the rest are absent is not known. Clone size and V and J calls were adopted from that table, with D and trimming inferred from the DNA. The table for this sample lists some 120,000 clones; 75% to 90% of them were counted only once. The ten top clones hold over 2% of the sample.

The chain uses TRBV27 and TRBJ2-5; the D segment could be TRBD2, given 5 matching bases. Sequencing was carried out using PBMCs. The clonotype was recovered from a man aged 25-40 years in good health and CMV-seronegative. The CDR3 protein is CASSTTSFGPGGTQYF. The DNA sequence reads TGTGCCAGCAGTACCACTAGTTTCGGCCCTGGCGGGACCCAGTACTTC.